Listed below are T cell receptor beta chains from one sample, sequenced in a study of CD8+ T cells in alopecia areata. TCRdb's table, derived via immunoSEQ multiplex PCR, lists solely in-frame clones and lacks some. The profile covers approximately 150,000 clones, with 62% appearing a single time and around 34% taken by the ten largest. The sequenced sample consisted of CD8+ T cells sorted from blood. The receptors shown here come from a human donor in good health. Each CDR3 is given with its conserved first and last residue. The D gene is left open where the match is weak. The size entry is marked missing in some rows and otherwise reads once, few, many or a size class.

size,J,V,D,DNA,CDR3
NA,TRBJ2-7,TRBV6-5,TRBD1,TGTGCCAGCAGTCTCCCGGGACAGGGGGCCGAGCAGTACTTC,CASSLPGQGAEQYF
NA,TRBJ2-3,TRBV5-6,NA,TGTGCCAGCAGCTTGGGGGGCAGCACAGATACGCAGTATTTT,CASSLGGSTDTQYF
NA,TRBJ2-5,TRBV5-1,NA,TGCGCCAGCAGCTTTGACTCGAAAGAGACCCAGTACTTC,CASSFDSKETQYF
NA,TRBJ1-2,TRBV5-6,NA,TGTGCCAGCAGCTCGGGGGCCGGAGTCGGCTACACCTTC,CASSSGAGVGYTF
NA,TRBJ2-7,TRBV5-8,TRBD1,TGTGCCAGCAGCTTGTCCGGACAGGGTATCCACGAGCAGTACTTC,CASSLSGQGIHEQYF
NA,TRBJ2-7,TRBV4-1,NA,TGCGCCAGCAGCAACGGAGTCACCTACGAGCAGTACTTC,CASSNGVTYEQYF
once,TRBJ2-1,TRBV20-1,NA,TGCAGTGCGTACGCGTACAATGAGCAGTTCTTC,CSAYAYNEQFF
few,TRBJ1-2,TRBV29-1,NA,TGCAGCGTTGAGGCCAGGGGTGAAGGCTACACCTTC,CSVEARGEGYTF
NA,TRBJ2-5,TRBV13,NA,TGTGCCAGCAGCTTCGGTGGCGAGACCCAGTACTTC,CASSFGGETQYF
NA,TRBJ2-4,TRBV4-1,NA,TGCGCCAGCAGCCAAGGTAACATTCAGTACTTC,CASSQGNIQYF
few,TRBJ2-3,TRBV27,NA,TGTGCCAGCAGTATCCCGACTGAGAAGCCATACCCGCAGTATTTT,CASSIPTEKPYPQYF
NA,TRBJ2-7,TRBV11-2,NA,TGTGCCAGCAGCTTAAGCCGGGACCTTGGGAGCGAGCAGTACTTC,CASSLSRDLGSEQYF
NA,TRBJ1-2,TRBV2,NA,TGTGCCAGCAGTGTAGGGACACCTTATGGCTACACCTTC,CASSVGTPYGYTF
few,TRBJ1-1,TRBV4-1,TRBD1,TGCGCCAGCAGCCAAGTAAAGGGGGCCTCTGAAGCTTTCTTT,CASSQVKGASEAFF
NA,TRBJ2-7,TRBV11-2,NA,TGTGCCAGCAGCTACTCAGTGACGGGTTTTAGCGAGCAGTACTTC,CASSYSVTGFSEQYF
few,TRBJ2-1,TRBV7-2,NA,TGTGCCAGCAGCCACGGGGTGGATGAGCAGTTCTTC,CASSHGVDEQFF
NA,TRBJ2-3,TRBV28,NA,TGTGCCAGCAGTTTGTACGAGAAGATAGCAGATACGCAGTATTTT,CASSLYEKIADTQYF
few,TRBJ2-2,TRBV6-1,TRBD2,TGTGCCAGCAGTGAAATAACTAGCGGCCGCACCGGGGAGCTGTTTTTT,CASSEITSGRTGELFF
NA,TRBJ2-1,TRBV13,TRBD2,TGTGCCAGCAGCCTCTTAGCGGGAGTCGAGCAGTTCTTC,CASSLLAGVEQFF
NA,TRBJ2-3,TRBV25-1,NA,TGTGCCAGCAGGAGTAGTCTGGTTGGTACGCAGTATTTT,CASRSSLVGTQYF
NA,TRBJ2-1,TRBV2,NA,TGTGCCAGCAGTGAAGAGGATGCAGCGGAAGTCTCCTACAATGAGCAGTTCTTC,CASSEEDAAEVSYNEQFF
few,TRBJ1-1,TRBV29-1,NA,TGCAGCGTTGATGCGGGGTTTCAGAACACTGAAGCTTTCTTT,CSVDAGFQNTEAFF
NA,TRBJ2-7,TRBV15,TRBD2,TGTGCCACCAGCAGAGATAAAGCGGGAGACTACTACGAGCAGTACTTC,CATSRDKAGDYYEQYF
NA,TRBJ2-5,TRBV10-2,TRBD2,TGCGCCAGCGGACCGGGACTAGTCGGGGAGACCCAGTACTTC,CASGPGLVGETQYF
once,TRBJ2-6,TRBV2,NA,TGTGCCAGCAGGCCCTGGACAGACTCTGGGGCCAACGTCCTGACTTTC,CASRPWTDSGANVLTF
NA,TRBJ2-7,TRBV19,NA,TGTGCCAGTACCACCCTTCTCCCCAGCGGCTCCTACGAGCAGTACTTC,CASTTLLPSGSYEQYF
NA,TRBJ1-1,TRBV29-1,NA,TGCAGCGGTGACAGAATCACTGAAGCTTTCTTT,CSGDRITEAFF
NA,TRBJ2-7,TRBV19,NA,TGTGCCAGTAGCGTGGTCATCGGGGATTCCTACGAGCAGTACTTC,CASSVVIGDSYEQYF
few,TRBJ1-1,TRBV29-1,NA,TGCAGCGTTGAGATAGGGCAGGCTGAAGCTTTCTTT,CSVEIGQAEAFF
few,TRBJ1-5,TRBV23-1,TRBD1,TGCGCCAGCAGCCCGGTTTTAGGGACAGGGGGACAGCCCCAGCATTTT,CASSPVLGTGGQPQHF
NA,TRBJ1-5,TRBV11-2,TRBD1,TGTGCCAGCAGCTCAACAGGGGAACAGCCCCAGCATTTT,CASSSTGEQPQHF
few,TRBJ2-1,TRBV9,NA,TGTGCCAGCAGCGTAGCTCAACACAATGAGCAGTTCTTC,CASSVAQHNEQFF
NA,TRBJ2-6,TRBV5-1,NA,TGCGCCAGCAGCTTGGACATGGGGGGCTCGTTCTCTGGGGCCAACGTCCTGACTTTC,CASSLDMGGSFSGANVLTF
NA,TRBJ2-7,TRBV29-1,NA,TGCAGCGTTGAAGACGAGGGAGTGACCTACGAGCAGTACTTC,CSVEDEGVTYEQYF
NA,TRBJ2-7,TRBV5-6,TRBD1,TGTGCCAGCAGCTTCGGGACAGATTACGAGCAGTACTTC,CASSFGTDYEQYF